The 24 T cell receptor beta chains reported below all come from one sample, sequenced in a study of identical twins. TCRdb reanalysed the 5' RACE reads using MiXCR and keeps one entry per CDR3 protein. The sample holds about 520,000 distinct CDR3 sequences, around 20% seen once. The same data also contributed to another study, on T cells expressing NK-cell markers.

The source material was CD4+ T cells sorted from blood. The receptors here all came from a woman aged 18 to 35 in good health.

This clonotype came up a few times. The chain recombines TRBV11-2 with TRBJ2-1; D is undetermined. The CDR3 runs to 11 residues. Germline CDR1 reads SGHAT; CDR2 reads FQNNGV. Trimming took off 5 bases at V and 8 bases at J, with 7 bases between the two ends. The DNA of the CDR3 is TGTGCCAGCAGCCACGTCTATGAGCAGTTCTTC. This gives the protein CASSHVYEQFF. The complete variable domain, with remaining parts taken from reference TRBV11-2 and TRBJ2-1, reads EAGVAQSPRYKIIEKRQSVAFWCNPISGHATLYWYQQILGQGPKLLIQFQNNGVVDDSQLPKDRFSAERLKGVDSTLKIQPAKLEDSAVYLCASSHVYEQFFGPGTRLTVL.

In this sample, this clonotype turned up once. The chain recombines TRBV4-3 with TRBJ1-2; D is unclear. Germline assignment: CDR1 LGHNA and CDR2 YSLEER. The V end lost 0 bases, the J end lost 3 bases, and 8 bases lay between the germline ends. CDR3 size: 14 residues. CDR3 residues: CASSQERVDYGYTF. The CDR3 bases are TGCGCCAGCAGCCAAGAGAGGGTGGACTATGGCTACACCTTC.

Only a few counts were recorded for this clonotype. V and J are TRBV4-3 and TRBJ2-1; TRBD2 is a possible D gene (5 bases). Germline CDR1 LGHNA, CDR2 YSLEER. V lost 4 bases and J 0 bases, leaving 16 bases between the germline ends. This CDR3 spans 17 amino acids. CDR3 amino acids: CASSPSRGANSYNEQFF. Here the CDR3 DNA reads TGCGCCAGCAGCCCAAGCCGGGGAGCGAACTCCTACAATGAGCAGTTCTTC.

V gene TRBV12-3 or TRBV12-4 combines with J gene TRBJ2-5; D is perhaps TRBD1 (6 bases). This CDR3 comprises 14 residues. Trimming pared 3 bases from V and 1 base from J, leaving 9 bases between. The CDR3 reads CASSFRQVQETQYF. CDR3 bases: TGTGCCAGCAGTTTCAGACAGGTCCAAGAGACCCAGTACTTC.

The chain couples TRBV4-2 to TRBJ2-1; possible D gene TRBD2, 6 bases. This CDR3 spans 16 amino acids. V gave up 2 bases and J gave up 9 bases, with 20 bases separating them. Germline lookup yields CDR1 LGHNA and CDR2 YNFKEQ. For the CDR3, the DNA is TGTGCCAGCAGCCAACTCCAGAATAGGAGGGGATCTGAGCAGTTCTTC. Translation: CASSQLQNRRGSEQFF.

About this clonotype: A read error may account for a junction end that differs from germline. The genes are TRBV7-7 and TRBJ2-7; tentatively, D is TRBD1 (6 bases). CDR1 and CDR2 (germline): SSHAT, FNYEAQ (reference sequence). The CDR3 is 18 residues long. The CDR3 DNA reads TGTGCTAGCAGCTTAGACAGGCGAACCCACCCGGACCCCTACGAGCAGTACTTC. It encodes CASSLDRRTHPDPYEQYF.

This clonotype showed up just a few times. The chain joins TRBV12-3 or TRBV12-4 to TRBJ2-3; D may correspond to TRBD1 or TRBD2 (5 bases each). The ends were cut back, 5 bases at V and 3 bases at J, with 15 bases in the middle. The CDR3 covers 15 residues. The CDR3 coding sequence is TGTGCCAGCAGTGGGCCCGGGGCGGTTACAGATACGCAGTATTTT. Translating it yields CASSGPGAVTDTQYF.

The chain employs TRBV7-2 and TRBJ2-2; D perhaps matches TRBD2 (6 bases). The CDR3 runs 17 residues. V lost 2 bases, J lost 3 bases, and 16 bases lay in between. The germline CDR1 and CDR2 sequences are SGHTA and FQGNSA. In DNA form, the CDR3 reads TGTGCCAGCAGCTTACATTTGACTCGACTAGACACCGGGGAGCTGTTTTTT. Amino acids: CASSLHLTRLDTGELFF.

This clonotype has just a few counts. The chain links TRBV12-3 or TRBV12-4 to TRBJ1-2, with D maybe TRBD1 (5 bases). Trimming took off 6 bases at V and 4 bases at J, with 12 bases between the two ends. The CDR3 extends over 13 amino acids. The CDR3 DNA is TGTGCCAGCAGGGACGACAGTGTCTATGGCTACACCTTC. This sequence encodes CASRDDSVYGYTF.

The chain couples TRBV18 to TRBJ2-7; the D call may be TRBD1 or TRBD2 (5 bases each). Trimming removed 3 bases from V and 4 bases from J, with 16 bases in between. Germline-derived CDR1 and CDR2 are KGHSH and LQKENI. The CDR3 spans 15 residues. The CDR3 nucleotides are TGTGCCAGCTCACCCGGGGCTCTAGCCGGTTACGAGCAGTACTTC. Translated: CASSPGALAGYEQYF.

The chain carries TRBV10-3 and TRBJ1-1; no firm D call. The germline V gene has CDR1 ENHRY and CDR2 SYGVKD. V was trimmed by 11 bases and J by 0 bases, leaving 13 bases between them. The CDR3 sequence is 13 residues long. The CDR3 reads CAVIRQLNTEAFF. DNA for the CDR3: TGTGCCGTAATACGCCAGTTGAACACTGAAGCTTTCTTT.

On this clonotype itself: One junction end does not reproduce the germline sequence, and a read error may be involved. The V and J genes are TRBV11-2 and TRBJ2-1; 10 positions match TRBD2. Germline CDR1 and CDR2: SGHAT and FQNNGV. The CDR3 has 11 residues. In DNA, the CDR3 is TGTGCCAGCAGCTTAGGTCCAGCGGGGGGGTTC. Encoded protein: CASSLGPAGGF. Using reference TRBV11-2 and TRBJ2-1 for the parts outside the CDR3, the full variable domain is EAGVAQSPRYKIIEKRQSVAFWCNPISGHATLYWYQQILGQGPKLLIQFQNNGVVDDSQLPKDRFSAERLKGVDSTLKIQPAKLEDSAVYLCASSLGPAGGFGPGTRLTVL.

This clonotype was recorded a few times. The J gene is TRBJ2-1, the V gene TRBV20-1, with D perhaps matching TRBD1 or TRBD2 (5 bases each). CDR3 length: 16 amino acids. CDR1 DFQATT and CDR2 SNEGSKA come from the germline V gene (reference sequence). V gave up 5 bases and J gave up 5 bases, with 22 bases separating them. The CDR3 protein is CSAEKGGRGANNEQFF. In nucleotides, the CDR3 is TGCAGTGCTGAGAAGGGCGGTAGGGGAGCCAACAATGAGCAGTTCTTC.

The chain recombines TRBV30 with TRBJ2-1, with 9 bases matching TRBD2. This CDR3 region has 13 residues. Germline loops: CDR1 GTSNPN, CDR2 SVGIG (reference sequence). With 1 base clipped from V and 10 bases from J, the junction kept 5 bases outside the gene matches. CDR3 protein: CAWSGAGGNEQFF. The CDR3 bases are TGTGCCTGGAGTGGAGCGGGAGGAAACGAGCAGTTCTTC. Complete variable domain (other parts from reference TRBV30 and TRBJ2-1): SQTIHQWPATLVQPVGSPLSLECTVEGTSNPNLYWYRQAAGRGLQLLFYSVGIGQISSEVPQNLSASRPQDRQFILSSKKLLLSDSGFYLCAWSGAGGNEQFFGPGTRLTVL.

This clonotype was detected only a few times. V is TRBV5-1 and J is TRBJ1-1, with 10 bases identical to TRBD1. The J segment lost 6 bases and the V segment lost 3 bases, leaving 5 bases of the junction unmatched. The CDR3 is made up of 14 amino acids. Germline CDR1 and CDR2: SGHRS and YFSETQ. The CDR3: CASSSGQGSAEAFF. In DNA form, the CDR3 reads TGCGCCAGCAGCTCGGGACAGGGGTCAGCTGAAGCTTTCTTT. The full variable domain, in which reference TRBV5-1 and TRBJ1-1 provide the parts outside the CDR3, is KAGVTQTPRYLIKTRGQQVTLSCSPISGHRSVSWYQQTPGQGLQFLFEYFSETQRNKGNFPGRFSGRQFSNSRSEMNVSTLELGDSALYLCASSSGQGSAEAFFGQGTRLTVV.

This clonotype has more than one count but fewer than ten. The junction shows a germline mismatch at one end, possibly a read error. The chain uses TRBV7-9 and TRBJ2-1; the D is unclear. Per germline, CDR1 SEHNR and CDR2 FQNEAQ (reference sequence). CDR3 length equals 15 residues. CDR3 protein: CASSVALVGYNEQFF. The CDR3 DNA reads as TGTGCCAGCAGCGTAGCTTTGGTGGGCTACAATGAGCAGTTCTTC.

The chain uses TRBV9 and TRBJ2-7, with 7 bases matching TRBD2. This CDR3 region has 15 residues. Germline assignment: CDR1 SGDLS and CDR2 YYNGEE. The V segment lost 0 bases and the J segment 4 bases; nucleotides outside the gene matches: 7. The CDR3 loop reads CASSVGVGGKYEQYF. The CDR3, as DNA: TGTGCCAGCAGCGTAGGAGTCGGGGGGAAGTACGAGCAGTACTTC. Together with reference TRBV9 and TRBJ2-7, the CDR3 gives the full variable domain: DSGVTQTPKHLITATGQRVTLRCSPRSGDLSVYWYQQSLDQGLQFLIQYYNGEERAKGNILERFSAQQFPDLHSELNLSSLELGDSALYFCASSVGVGGKYEQYFGPGTRLTVT.

The CDR3, as DNA: TGTGCCAGCAGAGCTACAGGGGGTAGCACCTACGAGCAGTACTTC. It yields the protein CASRATGGSTYEQYF. This chain uses TRBV6-1 with TRBJ2-7, with TRBD1 matching 8 bases. Germline CDR1 MNHNS, CDR2 SASEGT. J lost 2 bases, V lost 6 bases, and 9 bases had no gene match. The CDR3 runs to 15 residues.

This sequence joins TRBV6-5 and TRBJ2-5; 7 bases agree with TRBD2. The CDR3 sequence is 15 residues long. Losses at the gene ends were 6 bases for V and 3 bases for J; bases not matched to a gene: 10. Germline CDR1 is MNHEY and CDR2 is SVGAGI. CDR3 nucleotide sequence: TGTGCCAGCAGGAGGGGAGGGATCGATGAAGAGACCCAGTACTTC. As protein: CASRRGGIDEETQYF.

The V call is TRBV2, the J call TRBJ2-7; 9 nucleotides match TRBD1. The CDR3 length is 16 residues. With 5 bases clipped from V and 1 base from J, the junction kept 9 bases outside the gene matches. The V gene's germline CDR1 is SNHLY and CDR2 FYNNEI. The CDR3 reads CASSSWTGERSYEQYF. DNA for the CDR3: TGTGCCAGCAGTTCTTGGACAGGGGAAAGGTCCTACGAGCAGTACTTC. Together with reference TRBV2 and TRBJ2-7, the CDR3 gives the full variable domain: EPEVTQTPSHQVTQMGQEVILRCVPISNHLYFYWYRQILGQKVEFLVSFYNNEISEKSEIFDDQFSVERPDGSNFTLKIRSTKLEDSAMYFCASSSWTGERSYEQYFGPGTRLTVT.

This clonotype showed up just a few times. The gene calls are TRBV20-1 and TRBJ2-1; 10 bases fit TRBD2. The CDR3 spans 12 residues. Germline V gene lookup returns CDR1 DFQATT and CDR2 SNEGSKA (reference sequence). The trim removed 6 bases at V and 13 bases at J, leaving 9 bases unmatched. The CDR3 spells CSAPTSGRLQFF. The CDR3 DNA is TGCAGTGCGCCGACTAGCGGGCGCCTACAGTTCTTC.

V gene TRBV2 combines with J gene TRBJ2-7; D possibly uses TRBD1 or TRBD2 (5 bases each). The CDR3 is made up of 14 amino acids. Trimming took 7 bases from V and 8 from J, leaving 21 bases between them. CDR1 and CDR2 (germline): SNHLY, FYNNEI. For the CDR3, the DNA is TGTGCCAGCACGTTAGACGGGGCCGGACGAAAGCAGTACTTC. Protein sequence: CASTLDGAGRKQYF.

This chain joins TRBV7-8 and TRBJ2-3; D gene uncertain. This CDR3 region has 14 residues. Trimming stripped 5 bases from V and 4 bases from J, with 13 bases between. Germline V gene sequence: CDR1 SGHVS, CDR2 FQNEAQ. The CDR3 DNA reads TGTGCCAGCAGCCGTAGCTGGTCTGCAGATACGCAGTATTTT. Encoded protein: CASSRSWSADTQYF.

This rearrangement joins TRBV29-1 to TRBJ2-7, with 8 bases identical to TRBD1. The CDR3 length is 14 residues. The V and J ends lost 5 bases and 1 base, in that order; junction bases with no gene match: 7. The V gene's germline CDR1 is SQVTM and CDR2 ANQGSEA. The CDR3 nucleotides read TGCAGCGTTAAGGACAGGGCCCTTTCCTACGAGCAGTACTTC. This codes for CSVKDRALSYEQYF.